Each of the 20 T cell receptor beta chains below was sequenced from the same sample in a study of cytomegalovirus exposure and HLA in healthy donors. Primers included in the PCR were 60 Vbeta and 13 Jbeta primers. Generated by immunoSEQ multiplex PCR, the TCRdb table keeps only in-frame clones and is missing some. Of about 98,000 clones in the sample, under 75% are singletons; the top ten hold 1.2%. Sequenced material: PBMCs. These receptors were obtained from a female donor in good health and CMV-seronegative.

This chain links TRBV5-8 with TRBJ2-7; 7 bases line up with TRBD2. Germline CDR1 is SGHTS and CDR2 is YDEGEE. With 3 bases clipped from V and 6 bases from J, the junction kept 12 bases outside the gene matches. The CDR3 loop spans 15 amino acids. The CDR3 loop reads CASSSLAAPLGEQYF. The CDR3 region has the DNA TGTGCCAGCAGCTCCCTAGCGGCCCCGTTGGGCGAGCAGTACTTC.

The J gene is TRBJ1-4, the V gene TRBV7-9; the D is unclear. V was trimmed by 1 base and J by 5 bases, leaving 8 bases between them. CDR3 length: 14 residues. The germline V gene encodes CDR1 SEHNR and CDR2 FQNEAQ (reference sequence). Written as DNA, the CDR3 is TGTGCCAGCAGCTTAGAGAGGGCAAATGAAAAACTGTTTTTT. Translating gives CASSLERANEKLFF.

Only one count was recorded for this clone. V gene TRBV28 combines with J gene TRBJ2-5, with D perhaps matching TRBD2 (7 bases). Germline CDR1 is MDHEN and CDR2 is SYDVKM. V gave up 4 bases and J gave up 4 bases, with 19 bases separating them. The CDR3 runs to 16 residues. CDR3 in amino acids: CASSSPGGPGGETQYF. The CDR3 DNA is TGTGCCAGCAGTTCCCCCGGGGGGCCAGGCGGAGAGACCCAGTACTTC.

This clone was detected only a few times. The V and J genes are TRBV7-9 and TRBJ1-4; D might be TRBD1 (5 bases). The CDR3 covers 13 residues. CDR1 and CDR2 (germline): SEHNR, FQNEAQ (reference sequence). V lost 5 bases and J 8 bases, leaving 12 bases between the germline ends. In DNA, the CDR3 is TGTGCCAGCAGCCGTGACAGTGGCGAAAAACTGTTTTTT. Translated, it gives CASSRDSGEKLFF.

The chain is built from TRBV19 and TRBJ2-1, with TRBD2 as a possible D gene (6 bases). This CDR3 has 18 amino acids. V lost 5 bases and J 0 bases, leaving 20 bases between the germline ends. Germline V lookup: CDR1 LNHDA, CDR2 SQIVND (reference sequence). The CDR3 nucleotides are TGTGCCAGTAGTCCCCTTGGCGGGAAAGTGGCCTCCTACAATGAGCAGTTCTTC. Translation gives CASSPLGGKVASYNEQFF.

This chain uses TRBV6-6 with TRBJ2-7, with 8 bases lining up with TRBD2. V shed 6 bases, J shed 7 bases, and the junction held 14 bases outside the gene matches. The CDR3 has 15 amino acids. The V gene's germline CDR1 is MNHNY and CDR2 SVGAGI (reference sequence). The CDR3 spells CASSPRGGAIGEQYF. The CDR3 DNA reads as TGTGCCAGCAGCCCCCGGGGGGGCGCAATAGGAGAGCAGTACTTC.

The DNA of the CDR3 is TGCGCCAGCACCGACGACTCGGTCGAGCAGTACTTC. It encodes CASTDDSVEQYF. The V gene is TRBV5-1, the J gene TRBJ2-7; D is uncertain. V was pared by 6 bases and J by 6 bases, with 13 bases between. The germline gives CDR1 SGHRS, CDR2 YFSETQ. This CDR3 spans 12 amino acids.

The chain combines TRBV5-1 with TRBJ1-6; D is uncertain. The CDR3 is 13 residues long. Germline CDR1 reads SGHRS; CDR2 reads YFSETQ. V was pared by 2 bases and J by 8 bases, with 8 bases between. CDR3 nucleotides: TGCGCCAGCAGCTTCTCGGCGGATTCACCCCTCCACTTT. Protein: CASSFSADSPLHF.

This clone has a single count. This chain connects TRBV20-1 to TRBJ2-7; possibly TRBD2 for D (5 bases). Germline V gene data show CDR1 as DFQATT and CDR2 as SNEGSKA (reference sequence). The CDR3 covers 11 residues. The germline V and J ends were trimmed by 5 bases and 3 bases, with 8 bases remaining between them. CDR3: CSAARDYEQYF. The CDR3 nucleotides read TGCAGTGCTGCCCGGGACTACGAGCAGTACTTC.

This clone was seen a handful of times. The chain employs TRBV7-9 and TRBJ2-5, with 9 bases matching TRBD1. Germline V gene sequence: CDR1 SEHNR, CDR2 FQNEAQ (reference sequence). The ends lost 5 bases at V and 4 bases at J; junction bases unmatched: 8. This CDR3 has 15 residues. CDR3 bases: TGTGCCAGCAGCCCCCGGGACAGGGCTACAGAGACCCAGTACTTC. Its translation: CASSPRDRATETQYF.

In its sample, this clone was seen many times. The chain uses TRBV30 and TRBJ2-2; a possible D gene is TRBD1 (6 bases). CDR1 GTSNPN and CDR2 SVGIG come from the germline V gene (reference sequence). The CDR3 spans 15 residues. Trimming took off 7 bases at V and 3 bases at J, with 18 bases between the two ends. DNA for the CDR3: TGTGCCTTGGCACAGGGAGAATGGCACACCGGGGAGCTGTTTTTT. Translated: CALAQGEWHTGELFF.

The V gene is TRBV19, the J gene TRBJ1-1; D is perhaps TRBD1 (6 bases). CDR1 and CDR2 (germline): LNHDA, SQIVND (reference sequence). V was cut by 3 bases and J by 3 bases, with 14 bases left in between. The CDR3 has 15 residues. CDR3: CASSIGLQGYTEAFF. DNA of the CDR3: TGTGCCAGTAGTATTGGCTTACAGGGCTACACTGAAGCTTTCTTT.

In DNA, the CDR3 is TGTGCCTGGAGTCGGGCGCGGGGGGGCTCTCGAGATACGCAGTATTTT. Protein sequence: CAWSRARGGSRDTQYF. The rearrangement links TRBV30 to TRBJ2-3; 9 bases map to TRBD2. The germline gives CDR1 GTSNPN, CDR2 SVGIG (reference sequence). After removal of 2 bases from V and 5 bases from J, the junction contained 11 bases not matched to a gene. This CDR3 has 16 residues.

This clone was observed a single time. The chain carries TRBV11-3 and TRBJ2-5; 12 bases fit TRBD2. V was clipped by 5 bases and J by 4 bases; unmatched bases: 17. The CDR3 runs to 19 residues. Germline-derived CDR1 and CDR2 are SGHNT and YENEEA. The chain's CDR3 is CASSQWTSGVSASGETQYF. CDR3 bases: TGTGCCAGCAGCCAATGGACTAGCGGGGTGTCCGCGTCGGGAGAGACCCAGTACTTC.

The genes are TRBV6-5 and TRBJ2-7; TRBD1 might be the D (5 bases). V lost 0 bases and J 1 base, leaving 10 bases between the germline ends. This CDR3 is 15 amino acids long. Germline V lookup: CDR1 MNHEY, CDR2 SVGAGI. The CDR3 protein is CASSYSVKGSYEQYF. The DNA for the CDR3 is TGTGCCAGCAGTTACTCGGTCAAGGGGTCCTACGAGCAGTACTTC.

The chain recombines TRBV28 with TRBJ1-4; D not certain. The CDR3 has 17 residues. Germline-derived CDR1 and CDR2 are MDHEN and SYDVKM. Trimming pared 3 bases from V and 0 bases from J, leaving 14 bases between. The CDR3 here is CASSFYPLRTTNEKLFF. The CDR3 DNA reads TGTGCCAGCAGTTTCTATCCCCTTAGAACAACTAATGAAAAACTGTTTTTT.

The chain uses TRBV19 and TRBJ1-2; possibly TRBD1 for D (6 bases). Germline CDR1 LNHDA, CDR2 SQIVND (reference sequence). V dropped 6 bases and J dropped 4 bases, with 21 bases sitting between them. This CDR3 region has 16 residues. The CDR3 protein is CASRGQQQGRPYGYTF. CDR3 in DNA: TGTGCCAGTAGAGGACAGCAGCAAGGCCGACCCTATGGCTACACCTTC.

The gene calls are TRBV14 and TRBJ2-5; TRBD1 agrees at 8 bases. The germline CDR1 and CDR2 sequences are SGHDN and FVKESK. The CDR3 has 14 residues. With 4 bases clipped from V and 4 bases from J, the junction kept 5 bases outside the gene matches. The CDR3 nucleotides read TGTGCCAGCAGCCTGCAGGGGGCCGGAGAGACCCAGTACTTC. The encoded protein is CASSLQGAGETQYF.

This clone was observed once. The chain couples TRBV5-1 to TRBJ2-1; 9 positions match TRBD2. The CDR3 totals 16 residues. Losses at the gene ends were 3 bases for V and 8 bases for J; bases not matched to a gene: 12. Germline values: CDR1 SGHRS, CDR2 YFSETQ. Here the CDR3 reads CASSYFSGSEGDEQFF. CDR3 nucleotides: TGCGCCAGCAGCTACTTTAGCGGGAGTGAAGGCGATGAGCAGTTCTTC. The entire variable domain, with the rest obtained from reference TRBV5-1 and TRBJ2-1, is as follows: KAGVTQTPRYLIKTRGQQVTLSCSPISGHRSVSWYQQTPGQGLQFLFEYFSETQRNKGNFPGRFSGRQFSNSRSEMNVSTLELGDSALYLCASSYFSGSEGDEQFFGPGTRLTVL.

CDR3 protein: CASSNGTGGGYGYTF. The DNA of the CDR3 is TGTGCCAGCAGCAACGGGACAGGGGGCGGCTATGGCTACACCTTC. The V and J genes are TRBV7-9 and TRBJ1-2, with 12 nucleotides matching TRBD1. CDR1 SEHNR and CDR2 FQNEAQ come from the germline V gene (reference sequence). After removal of 5 bases from V and 4 bases from J, the junction contained 5 bases not matched to a gene. The CDR3 totals 15 residues.